Presented here are 9 T cell receptor beta chains from one specimen sequenced in a study of cytomegalovirus exposure and HLA in healthy donors. With 60 Vbeta and 13 Jbeta primers, the PCR was carried out. Clones were sequenced by immunoSEQ multiplex PCR, and TCRdb holds only the in-frame ones, with some missing. The table shows roughly 160,000 clones, with around four fifths occurring only once. Sequencing was carried out using PBMCs. The receptors were gathered from a boy aged 2 to 10 in good health and CMV-seronegative.

This clone has only one observation. The J gene is TRBJ2-5, the V gene TRBV25-1; D perhaps matches TRBD1 (7 bases). The V gene's germline CDR1 is MGHDK and CDR2 SYGVNS. The CDR3 is made up of 15 amino acids. The germline V and J ends were trimmed by 0 bases and 4 bases, with 12 bases remaining between them. CDR3 DNA sequence: TGTGCCAGCAGTGAATATGGGGGGACAGCAGAGACCCAGTACTTC. Its translation: CASSEYGGTAETQYF.

V gene TRBV25-1 combines with J gene TRBJ2-2, with D possibly TRBD1 on 6 matching bases. Between the trimmed V and J ends, which lost 2 bases and 4 bases, there was a span of 8 bases. Germline loops: CDR1 MGHDK, CDR2 SYGVNS. The CDR3 spans 14 residues. In DNA, the CDR3 is TGTGCCAGCAGTGAAACCAGGGGCACCGGGGAGCTGTTTTTT. Translating it yields CASSETRGTGELFF.

The chain couples TRBV6-1 to TRBJ1-5; a weak D match, TRBD1 (5 bases). Trimming took 0 bases from V and 6 from J, leaving 12 bases between them. The length of the CDR3 is 15 residues. CDR1 is MNHNS and CDR2 is SASEGT in the germline V gene. CDR3 bases: TGTGCCAGCAGTGAAGCAGGGGAAAGGGGTCAGCCCCAGCATTTT. As protein: CASSEAGERGQPQHF.

This clone occurred a few times. J is TRBJ2-3 and V is TRBV7-2, with D unclear. V gave up 1 base and J gave up 3 bases, with 8 bases separating them. The CDR3 has 14 residues. Germline loops: CDR1 SGHTA, CDR2 FQGNSA. CDR3 residues: CASSLVASTDTQYF. In DNA form, the CDR3 reads TGTGCCAGCAGCTTAGTAGCTTCGACAGATACGCAGTATTTT. The whole variable domain, filled in from reference TRBV7-2 and TRBJ2-3, reads GAGVSQSPSNKVTEKGKDVELRCDPISGHTALYWYRQSLGQGLEFLIYFQGNSAPDKSGLPSDRFSAERTGGSVSTLTIQRTQQEDSAVYLCASSLVASTDTQYFGPGTRLTVL.

This chain connects TRBV6-1 to TRBJ2-3, with D uncertain. This CDR3 has 15 residues. V shed 4 bases and J shed 1 base, with 12 bases lying between them. The germline gives CDR1 MNHNS, CDR2 SASEGT. This CDR3 is CASSGFSRGTDTQYF. CDR3 DNA sequence: TGTGCCAGCAGTGGCTTCTCGCGAGGCACAGATACGCAGTATTTT.

The chain employs TRBV4-2 and TRBJ2-7, with TRBD2 identical over 7 bases. The CDR3 spans 15 residues. Germline V gene data show CDR1 as LGHNA and CDR2 as YNFKEQ. V dropped 0 bases and J dropped 2; count of bases not matched to a gene: 4. The CDR3 DNA sequence: TGTGCCAGCAGCCAAGATAGAGCGGGGACCTACGAGCAGTACTTC. Protein product: CASSQDRAGTYEQYF.

The chain employs TRBV19 and TRBJ1-3; no clear D gene. V was cut by 5 bases and J by 0 bases, with 20 bases left in between. Germline assignment: CDR1 LNHDA and CDR2 SQIVND (reference sequence). The length of the CDR3 is 18 residues. The CDR3 spells CASSYPLDGYSSGNTIYF. The CDR3 coding sequence is TGTGCCAGTAGTTACCCGCTCGACGGATACAGCTCTGGAAACACCATATATTTT. The full variable domain, rest sourced from reference TRBV19 and TRBJ1-3, is DGGITQSPKYLFRKEGQNVTLSCEQNLNHDAMYWYRQDPGQGLRLIYYSQIVNDFQKGDIAEGYSVSREKKESFPLTVTSAQKNPTAFYLCASSYPLDGYSSGNTIYFGEGSWLTVV.

This chain connects TRBV2 to TRBJ2-1, with TRBD2 matching 11 bases. This CDR3 is built from 13 residues. V trimming: 10 bases; J trimming: 12 bases; junction bases outside the gene matches: 11. CDR1 is SNHLY, CDR2 FYNNEI, per germline. The CDR3 DNA follows: TGTGCCACCATCGGGCTAGCGGGGGGAGGGCAGTTCTTC. Its protein product is CATIGLAGGGQFF. The full variable domain, completed using reference TRBV2 and TRBJ2-1, is EPEVTQTPSHQVTQMGQEVILRCVPISNHLYFYWYRQILGQKVEFLVSFYNNEISEKSEIFDDQFSVERPDGSNFTLKIRSTKLEDSAMYFCATIGLAGGGQFFGPGTRLTVL.

The rearrangement joins TRBV9 to TRBJ2-3; D gene uncertain. The germline V gene encodes CDR1 SGDLS and CDR2 YYNGEE. The CDR3 is made up of 17 amino acids. The germline V and J ends were trimmed by 4 bases and 1 base, with 19 bases remaining between them. The DNA for the CDR3 is TGTGCCAGCAGCAACCCCCCGGTAGGCGGTCGCACAGATACGCAGTATTTT. This sequence encodes CASSNPPVGGRTDTQYF.